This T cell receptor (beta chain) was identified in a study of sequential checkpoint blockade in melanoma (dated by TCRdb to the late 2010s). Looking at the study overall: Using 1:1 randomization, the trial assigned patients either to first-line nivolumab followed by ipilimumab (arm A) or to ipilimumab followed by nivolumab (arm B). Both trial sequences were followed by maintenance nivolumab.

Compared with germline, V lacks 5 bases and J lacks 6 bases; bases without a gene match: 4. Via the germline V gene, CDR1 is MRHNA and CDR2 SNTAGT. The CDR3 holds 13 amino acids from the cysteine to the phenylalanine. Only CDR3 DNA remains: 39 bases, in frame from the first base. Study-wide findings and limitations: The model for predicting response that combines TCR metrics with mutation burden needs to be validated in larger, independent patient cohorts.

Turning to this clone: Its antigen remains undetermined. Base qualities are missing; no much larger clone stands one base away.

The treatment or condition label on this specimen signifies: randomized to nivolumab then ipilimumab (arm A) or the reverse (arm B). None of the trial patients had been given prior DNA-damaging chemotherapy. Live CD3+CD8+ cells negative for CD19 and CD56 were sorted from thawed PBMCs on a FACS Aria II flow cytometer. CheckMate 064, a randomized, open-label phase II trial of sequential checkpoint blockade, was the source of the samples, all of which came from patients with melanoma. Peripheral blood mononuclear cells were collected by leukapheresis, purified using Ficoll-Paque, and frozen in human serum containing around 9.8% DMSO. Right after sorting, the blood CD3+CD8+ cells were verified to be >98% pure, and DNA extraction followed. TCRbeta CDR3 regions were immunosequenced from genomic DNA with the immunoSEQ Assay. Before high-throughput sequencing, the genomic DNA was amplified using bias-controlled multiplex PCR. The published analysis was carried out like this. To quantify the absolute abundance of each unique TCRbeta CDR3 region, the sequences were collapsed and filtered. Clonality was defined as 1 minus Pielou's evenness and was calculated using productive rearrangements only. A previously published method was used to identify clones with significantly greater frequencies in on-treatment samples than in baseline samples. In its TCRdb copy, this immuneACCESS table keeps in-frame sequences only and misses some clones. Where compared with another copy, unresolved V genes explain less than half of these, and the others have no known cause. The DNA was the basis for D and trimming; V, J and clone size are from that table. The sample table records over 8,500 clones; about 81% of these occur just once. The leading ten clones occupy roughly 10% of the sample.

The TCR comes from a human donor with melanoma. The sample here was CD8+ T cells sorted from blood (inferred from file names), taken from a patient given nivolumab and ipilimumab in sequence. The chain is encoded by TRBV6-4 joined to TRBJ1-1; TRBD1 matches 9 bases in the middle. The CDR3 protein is CASSRTGEAEAFF. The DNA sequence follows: TGTGCCAGCAGTAGGACAGGGGAAGCTGAAGCTTTCTTT.